The 13 T cell receptor beta chains listed next were all sequenced from one sample in a study of Graves' ophthalmopathy and Graves' hyperthyroidism. Amplification from RNA transcripts yielded the TCR beta CDR3 regions. HTBI primers primed a first-round RT-PCR, and a second-round multiplex PCR followed. TCRdb independently ran MiXCR on the multiplex PCR reads; one entry per CDR3 protein. The sample lists 230,000 or so distinct CDR3 sequences, 45% occurring once. What was sequenced was peripheral blood. Receptors were obtained from an adult man with Graves' ophthalmopathy.

At least ten counts were recorded for this clonotype. CDR3 nucleotide sequence: TGCGCCAGCAGCCCTATGCTGGACCTCACACAAGAGACCCAGTACTTC. This translates into CASSPMLDLTQETQYF. The chain recombines TRBV5-1 with TRBJ2-5, with D uncertain. Germline V gene lookup returns CDR1 SGHRS and CDR2 YFSETQ. CDR3 length: 16 residues. Deletions cut 4 bases from V and 2 bases from J, with 18 bases between. The entire variable domain, with the rest obtained from reference TRBV5-1 and TRBJ2-5, is as follows: KAGVTQTPRYLIKTRGQQVTLSCSPISGHRSVSWYQQTPGQGLQFLFEYFSETQRNKGNFPGRFSGRQFSNSRSEMNVSTLELGDSALYLCASSPMLDLTQETQYFGPGTRLLVL.

This sequence joins TRBV5-1 and TRBJ2-7, with D uncertain. The germline V gene encodes CDR1 SGHRS and CDR2 YFSETQ. V gave up 1 base and J gave up 5 bases, with 10 bases separating them. The CDR3 length is 13 residues. The CDR3 protein is CASSLSGYNEQYF. The CDR3 DNA reads as TGCGCCAGCAGCTTGTCTGGGTATAACGAGCAGTACTTC.

This clonotype was counted a few times. This chain joins TRBV5-1 and TRBJ1-1; D is undetermined. V gave up 0 bases and J gave up 0 bases, with 6 bases separating them. The V gene's germline CDR1 is SGHRS and CDR2 YFSETQ. The CDR3 consists of 14 residues. CDR3 protein: CASSLGYMNTEAFF. In DNA, the CDR3 is TGCGCCAGCAGCTTGGGGTATATGAACACTGAAGCTTTCTTT.

This clonotype was counted a few times. V gene TRBV3-1 combines with J gene TRBJ2-5, with TRBD2 matching over 10 bases. Germline-derived CDR1 and CDR2 are LGHDT and YNNKEL (reference sequence). V lost 1 base, J lost 3 bases, and 8 bases stayed unmatched. This CDR3 has 17 amino acids. DNA for the CDR3: TGTGCCAGCAGCCAAGGCCGTACTAGCGGGGAAGAAGAGACCCAGTACTTC. Translating gives CASSQGRTSGEEETQYF.

The rearrangement uses TRBV7-9 and TRBJ1-1; D gene uncertain. CDR1 and CDR2 from the germline V gene are SEHNR and FQNEAQ (reference sequence). Trimming left V 5 bases short and J 3 bases short, with 25 bases between. The CDR3 contains 18 residues. The CDR3 DNA sequence: TGTGCCAGCAGCCAAGATAGGTCACGGCCCGCGGGGTACACTGAAGCTTTCTTT. Encoded protein: CASSQDRSRPAGYTEAFF. Looking up the rest from reference TRBV7-9 and TRBJ1-1 gives the full variable domain: DTGVSQNPRHKITKRGQNVTFRCDPISEHNRLYWYRQTLGQGPEFLTYFQNEAQLEKSRLLSDRFSAERPKGSFSTLEIQRTEQGDSAMYLCASSQDRSRPAGYTEAFFGQGTRLTVV.

The rearrangement joins TRBV7-2 to TRBJ1-5; D call uncertain. Germline assignment: CDR1 SGHTA and CDR2 FQGNSA. V shed 5 bases and J shed 11 bases, with 28 bases lying between them. The CDR3 extends over 17 amino acids. CDR3 DNA sequence: TGTGCCAGCAGCCTCCGGTCAGCCGGTGTTTCCCAAGAGACCCAGCATTTT. This translates into CASSLRSAGVSQETQHF.

The CDR3: CASSPRVSNTEAFF. The CDR3 bases are TGTGCCAGCAGCCCCCGGGTTTCGAACACTGAAGCTTTCTTT. This chain uses TRBV7-3 with TRBJ1-1; D remains unclear. The CDR3 consists of 14 residues. V lost 5 bases to trimming and J lost 1 base, with 11 bases between them. Germline CDR1 SGHTA, CDR2 FQGTGA.

The rearrangement uses TRBV7-2 and TRBJ2-2, with D uncertain. This CDR3 region has 16 residues. The germline V and J ends were trimmed by 5 bases and 0 bases, with 13 bases remaining between them. CDR1 and CDR2 from the germline V gene are SGHTA and FQGNSA. CDR3 bases: TGTGCCAGCAGCATGTTTGGCACCGCGAACACCGGGGAGCTGTTTTTT. This translates into CASSMFGTANTGELFF.

The gene calls are TRBV9 and TRBJ1-3, with D possibly TRBD1 on 5 matching bases. The CDR3 contains 15 residues. Trimming took off 0 bases at V and 2 bases at J, with 9 bases between the two ends. Germline CDR1 is SGDLS and CDR2 is YYNGEE. Here the CDR3 reads CASSVDGGAGNTIYF. The CDR3 DNA reads TGTGCCAGCAGCGTAGACGGGGGGGCTGGAAACACCATATATTTT.

In this sample, this clonotype turned up a few times. This chain links TRBV5-1 with TRBJ1-1, with a tentative D call TRBD1 (5 bases). Trimming took off 6 bases at V and 5 bases at J, with 23 bases between the two ends. Germline values: CDR1 SGHRS, CDR2 YFSETQ. The CDR3 has 16 residues. As DNA, the CDR3 is TGCGCCAGCACGATCTTCCAGGGCGGGATAAATACTGAAGCTTTCTTT. This gives the protein CASTIFQGGINTEAFF.

This clonotype was picked up many times. The chain uses TRBV19 and TRBJ2-5; TRBD1 matches at 8 bases. The CDR3 has 14 residues. Germline V gives CDR1 LNHDA, CDR2 SQIVND (reference sequence). V dropped 4 bases and J dropped 3; count of bases not matched to a gene: 4. Written as DNA, the CDR3 is TGTGCCAGTAGTACACAGGGGGAAGAAGAGACCCAGTACTTC. As protein: CASSTQGEEETQYF.

The chain combines TRBV29-1 with TRBJ2-7; weak D call: TRBD1 (6 bases). The V gene's germline CDR1 is SQVTM and CDR2 ANQGSEA. The ends were cut back, 5 bases at V and 7 bases at J, with 18 bases in the middle. The CDR3 is made up of 13 amino acids. CDR3 nucleotides: TGCAGCGTTCAACAGGGTAGCACCGGGGAGCAGTACTTC. It is translated as CSVQQGSTGEQYF.

This clonotype was counted ten times or more. This chain joins TRBV14 and TRBJ1-5; no definite D call. The V gene lost 0 bases and the J gene lost 5 bases, with 5 bases spanning the gap. Germline V gene data show CDR1 as SGHDN and CDR2 as FVKESK. The CDR3 runs 13 residues. Written as DNA, the CDR3 is TGTGCCAGCAGCCAAGATCATGATCAGCCCCAGCATTTT. As protein: CASSQDHDQPQHF. The full variable domain, in which reference TRBV14 and TRBJ1-5 provide the parts outside the CDR3, is EAGVTQFPSHSVIEKGQTVTLRCDPISGHDNLYWYRRVMGKEIKFLLHFVKESKQDESGMPNNRFLAERTGGTYSTLKVQPAELEDSGVYFCASSQDHDQPQHFGDGTRLSIL.